This T cell receptor beta chain was observed in a study of T cell repertoires in cytomegalovirus infection. Study conclusions and caveats: Clonotypes of TCR beta that were HLA-C-restricted and CMV-specific dominated the ex vivo response. Pooled public TCR beta family frequency picked out CMV carriers with the relevant HLA.

This clonotype occurred a few times. The antigen is not known. The CDR3 totals 16 residues. The germline V gene encodes CDR1 MNHEY and CDR2 SMNVEV (reference sequence). V lost 8 bases to trimming and J lost 0 bases, with 17 bases between them. TCRdb re-called the reads with MiXCR, one entry per CDR3 protein. The sample holds roughly 280,000 distinct CDR3 sequences, 22% seen once. This sample comprised cultured PBMCs, obtained from culture after CMV antigen stimulation. The V call is TRBV27, the J call TRBJ1-3; D not resolved. The TCR originated in a human donor in good health (CMV status not recorded). Some clones in this sample may be carry-over from other donors' samples. The CDR3 DNA reads TGTGCCAGCTCCCCCCGCGGCATATCCTCTGGAAACACCATATATTTT. Its protein product is CASSPRGISSGNTIYF.